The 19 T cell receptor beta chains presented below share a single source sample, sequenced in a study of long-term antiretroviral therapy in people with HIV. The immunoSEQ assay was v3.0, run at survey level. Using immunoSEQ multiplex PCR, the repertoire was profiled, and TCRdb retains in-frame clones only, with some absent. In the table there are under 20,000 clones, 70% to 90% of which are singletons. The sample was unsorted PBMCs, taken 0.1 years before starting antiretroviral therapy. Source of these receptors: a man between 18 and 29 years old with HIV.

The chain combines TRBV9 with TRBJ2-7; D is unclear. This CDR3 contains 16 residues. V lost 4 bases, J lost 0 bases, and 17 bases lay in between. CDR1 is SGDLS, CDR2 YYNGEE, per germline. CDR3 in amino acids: CASSPSGPQISYEQYF. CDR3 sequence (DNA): TGTGCCAGCAGCCCTTCGGGTCCCCAGATCTCCTACGAGCAGTACTTC. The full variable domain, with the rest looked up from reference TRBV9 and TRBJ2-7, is DSGVTQTPKHLITATGQRVTLRCSPRSGDLSVYWYQQSLDQGLQFLIQYYNGEERAKGNILERFSAQQFPDLHSELNLSSLELGDSALYFCASSPSGPQISYEQYFGPGTRLTVT.

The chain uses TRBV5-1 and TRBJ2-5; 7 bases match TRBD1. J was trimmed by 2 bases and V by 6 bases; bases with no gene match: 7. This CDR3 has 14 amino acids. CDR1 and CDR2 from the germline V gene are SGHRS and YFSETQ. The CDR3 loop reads CASTIVGQQETQYF. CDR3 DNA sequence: TGCGCCAGCACCATAGTGGGACAGCAAGAGACCCAGTACTTC.

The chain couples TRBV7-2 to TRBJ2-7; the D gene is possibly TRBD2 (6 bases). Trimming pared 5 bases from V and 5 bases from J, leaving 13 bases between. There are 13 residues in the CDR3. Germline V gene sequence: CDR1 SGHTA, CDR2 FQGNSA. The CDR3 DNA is TGTGCCAGCAGCCTCCGGCGGGGAGACGAGCAGTACTTC. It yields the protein CASSLRRGDEQYF.

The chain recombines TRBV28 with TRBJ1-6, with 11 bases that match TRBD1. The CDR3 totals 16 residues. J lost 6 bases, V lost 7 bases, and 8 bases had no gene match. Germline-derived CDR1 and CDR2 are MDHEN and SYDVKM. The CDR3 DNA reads TGTGCCAGCACCGTTTCCGGGACAGGGGGTAATTCACCCCTCCACTTT. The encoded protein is CASTVSGTGGNSPLHF.

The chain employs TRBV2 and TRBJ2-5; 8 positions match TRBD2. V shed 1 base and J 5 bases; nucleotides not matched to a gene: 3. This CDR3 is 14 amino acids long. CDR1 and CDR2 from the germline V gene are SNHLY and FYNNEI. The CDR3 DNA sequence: TGTGCCAGCAGTGAAGGGACTAGCTACGAGACCCAGTACTTC. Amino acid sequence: CASSEGTSYETQYF. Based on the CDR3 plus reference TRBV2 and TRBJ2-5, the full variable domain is EPEVTQTPSHQVTQMGQEVILRCVPISNHLYFYWYRQILGQKVEFLVSFYNNEISEKSEIFDDQFSVERPDGSNFTLKIRSTKLEDSAMYFCASSEGTSYETQYFGPGTRLLVL.

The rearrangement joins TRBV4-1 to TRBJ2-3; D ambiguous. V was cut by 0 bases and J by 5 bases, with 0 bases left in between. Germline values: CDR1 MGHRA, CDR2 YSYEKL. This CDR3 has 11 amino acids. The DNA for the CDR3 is TGCGCCAGCAGCCAAGAAGATACGCAGTATTTT. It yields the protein CASSQEDTQYF.

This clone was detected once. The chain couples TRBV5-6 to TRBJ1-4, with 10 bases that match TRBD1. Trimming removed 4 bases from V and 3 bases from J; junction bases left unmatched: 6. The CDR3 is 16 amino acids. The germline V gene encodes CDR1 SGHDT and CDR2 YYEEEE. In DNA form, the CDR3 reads TGTGCCAGCAGCCCGGGACAGGGGCGGCCTAATGAAAAACTGTTTTTT. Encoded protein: CASSPGQGRPNEKLFF.

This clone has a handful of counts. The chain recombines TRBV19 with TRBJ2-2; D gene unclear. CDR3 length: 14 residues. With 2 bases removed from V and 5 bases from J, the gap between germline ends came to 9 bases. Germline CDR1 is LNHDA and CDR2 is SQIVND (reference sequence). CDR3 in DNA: TGTGCCAGTAGTATACAGTTGGGAACCGGGGAGCTGTTTTTT. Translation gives CASSIQLGTGELFF.

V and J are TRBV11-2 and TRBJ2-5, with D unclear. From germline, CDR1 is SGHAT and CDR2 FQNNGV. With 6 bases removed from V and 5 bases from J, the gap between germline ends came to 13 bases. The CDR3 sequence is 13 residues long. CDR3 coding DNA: TGTGCCAGCAGAAGTGTGGCATTTGAGACCCAGTACTTC. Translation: CASRSVAFETQYF.

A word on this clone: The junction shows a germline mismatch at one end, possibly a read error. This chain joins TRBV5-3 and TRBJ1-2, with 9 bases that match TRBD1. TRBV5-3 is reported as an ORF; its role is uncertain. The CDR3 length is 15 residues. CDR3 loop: CASSLITGGNYGYTF. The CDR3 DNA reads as TGTGCCAGCAGCTTGATTACAGGGGGCAACTATGGCTACACCTTC.

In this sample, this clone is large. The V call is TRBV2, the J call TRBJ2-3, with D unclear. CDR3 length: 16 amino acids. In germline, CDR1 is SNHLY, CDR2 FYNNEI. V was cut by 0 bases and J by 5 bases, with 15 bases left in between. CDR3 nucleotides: TGTGCCAGCAGTGAAGCTCTCCTGAAAAGGATAGATACGCAGTATTTT. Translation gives CASSEALLKRIDTQYF.

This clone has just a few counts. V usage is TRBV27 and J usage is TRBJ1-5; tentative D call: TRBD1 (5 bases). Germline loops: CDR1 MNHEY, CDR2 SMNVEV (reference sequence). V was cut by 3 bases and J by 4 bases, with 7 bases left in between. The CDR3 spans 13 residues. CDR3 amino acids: CASSFTGNQPQHF. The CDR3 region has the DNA TGTGCCAGCAGTTTTACAGGAAATCAGCCCCAGCATTTT.

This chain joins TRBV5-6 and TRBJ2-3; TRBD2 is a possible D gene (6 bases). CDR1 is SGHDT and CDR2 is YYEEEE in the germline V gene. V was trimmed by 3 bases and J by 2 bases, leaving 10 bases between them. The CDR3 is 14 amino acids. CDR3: CASSSGTVTDTQYF. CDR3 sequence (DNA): TGTGCCAGCAGCTCCGGGACTGTCACAGATACGCAGTATTTT.

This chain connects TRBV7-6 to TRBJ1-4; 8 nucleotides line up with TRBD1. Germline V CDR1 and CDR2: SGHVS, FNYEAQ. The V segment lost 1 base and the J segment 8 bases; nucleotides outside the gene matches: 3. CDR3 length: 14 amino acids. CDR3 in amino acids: CASSLGQGNEKLFF. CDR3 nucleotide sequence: TGTGCCAGCAGCTTAGGACAGGGGAACGAAAAACTGTTTTTT. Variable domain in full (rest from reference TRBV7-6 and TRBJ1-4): GAGVSQSPRYKVTKRGQDVALRCDPISGHVSLYWYRQALGQGPEFLTYFNYEAQQDKSGLPNDRFSAERPEGSISTLTIQRTEQRDSAMYRCASSLGQGNEKLFFGSGTQLSVL.

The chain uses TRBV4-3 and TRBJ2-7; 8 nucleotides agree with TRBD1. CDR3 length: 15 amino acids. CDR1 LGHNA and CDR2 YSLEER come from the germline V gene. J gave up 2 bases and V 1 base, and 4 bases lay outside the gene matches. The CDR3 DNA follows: TGCGCCAGCAGCCAAGCAAACAGGGGGACCTACGAGCAGTACTTC. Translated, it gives CASSQANRGTYEQYF.

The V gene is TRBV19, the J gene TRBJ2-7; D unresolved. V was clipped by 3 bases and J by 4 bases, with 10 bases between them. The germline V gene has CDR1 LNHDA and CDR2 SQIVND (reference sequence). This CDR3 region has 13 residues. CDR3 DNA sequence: TGTGCCAGTAGTATTAGTTCCGGGTACGAGCAGTACTTC. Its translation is CASSISSGYEQYF.

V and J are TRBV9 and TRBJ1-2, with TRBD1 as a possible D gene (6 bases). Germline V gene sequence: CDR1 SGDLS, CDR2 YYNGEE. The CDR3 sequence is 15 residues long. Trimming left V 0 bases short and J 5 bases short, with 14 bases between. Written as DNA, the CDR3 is TGTGCCAGCAGCGTAGAGGATAGGACAGTTTATGGCTACACCTTC. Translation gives CASSVEDRTVYGYTF.

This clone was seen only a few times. CDR3 loop: CAGKSTTGELFF. CDR3 bases: TGTGCCGGCAAAAGCACGACCGGGGAGCTGTTTTTT. The J gene is TRBJ2-2, the V gene TRBV9; no reliable D call. This CDR3 comprises 12 residues. V dropped 10 bases and J dropped 5 bases, with 12 bases sitting between them. CDR1 SGDLS and CDR2 YYNGEE come from the germline V gene.

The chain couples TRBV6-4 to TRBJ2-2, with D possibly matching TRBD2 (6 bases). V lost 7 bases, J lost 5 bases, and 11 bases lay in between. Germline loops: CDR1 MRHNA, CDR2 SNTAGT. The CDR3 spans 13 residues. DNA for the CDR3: TGTGCCAGCATGGCAGGGAGGACCGGGGAGCTGTTTTTT. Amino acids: CASMAGRTGELFF.